This T cell receptor beta chain was identified in a study of blood T cell repertoires in COVID-19. How the authors handled the data: Estimates of nucleated cell counts were drawn from the amplification of reference gene primers. Some clones are missing from TCRdb's copy, which holds only in-frame ones; the method was immunoSEQ multiplex PCR. The D gene and trimming were derived from the DNA, and the V and J assignments and clone size from that table. Of hundreds of thousands of clones listed, over 75% are singletons. Self-reported history from a screening survey and questionnaire set each donor's cohort. This CDR3 has 14 amino acids. Trimming stripped 1 base from V and 9 bases from J, with 15 bases between. The V gene's germline CDR1 is LNHNV and CDR2 YYDKDF (reference sequence).

This TCR was recovered from a man aged 25-45 years with acute COVID-19. Sequencing input: PBMCs or T cells enriched from blood (not recorded which). The chain combines TRBV15 with TRBJ2-5; a possible D gene is TRBD2 (6 bases). The CDR3 DNA follows: TGTGCCACCAGCAGAGCCGGGACTGACCCTGCCCAGTACTTC. It codes for CATSRAGTDPAQYF. The variable domain in full, with the rest retrieved from reference TRBV15 and TRBJ2-5, is DAMVIQNPRYQVTQFGKPVTLSCSQTLNHNVMYWYQQKSSQAPKLLFHYYDKDFNNEADTPDNFQSRRPNTSFCFLDIRSPGLGDTAMYLCATSRAGTDPAQYFGPGTRLLVL.